Listed below are T cell receptor beta chains from one sample, sequenced in a study of cytomegalovirus exposure and HLA in healthy donors. Only in-frame clones appear in the TCRdb table, and some are missing; sequencing was by immunoSEQ multiplex PCR. This sample has more than 100,000 clones, with around 84% found just once. The source material was PBMCs. The receptors originated from a woman aged 25 to 39 in good health and CMV-seropositive. CDR3s include the opening cysteine and the closing phenylalanine or tryptophan. The D gene is left open where the match is weak. Clone size is given for some rows only: seen once, a few or many times, or a class if the clone is expanded.

d_call | j_call | v_call | clone_size | cdr3_aa | cdr3_nt
TRBD1 | TRBJ1-1 | TRBV6-1 | NA | CASSGQGGWTEAFF | TGTGCCAGCAGTGGACAGGGCGGCTGGACTGAAGCTTTCTTT
NA | TRBJ1-5 | TRBV7-6 | NA | CASSLYREGQPQHF | TGTGCCAGCAGCTTGTACAGGGAGGGGCAGCCCCAGCATTTT
NA | TRBJ2-7 | TRBV10-3 | once | CAISDAGLLSYEQYF | TGTGCCATCAGTGACGCGGGACTGTTATCCTACGAGCAGTACTTC
NA | TRBJ1-1 | TRBV5-5 | medium-sized | CASSLAGPTTEAFF | TGTGCCAGCAGCCTAGCAGGTCCCACGACTGAAGCTTTCTTT
NA | TRBJ1-2 | TRBV2 | NA | CASSEDEDSFDPLFNYGYTF | TGTGCCAGCAGTGAAGATGAGGACAGCTTCGATCCCCTTTTTAACTATGGCTACACCTTC
TRBD2 | TRBJ2-5 | TRBV4-3 | NA | CASSQDKRGGETQYF | TGCGCCAGCAGCCAAGATAAGCGGGGGGGAGAGACCCAGTACTTC
TRBD1 | TRBJ1-2 | TRBV7-2 | NA | CASSLVGTGEYGYTF | TGTGCCAGCAGCTTAGTAGGGACAGGGGAATATGGCTACACCTTC
NA | TRBJ1-3 | TRBV28 | NA | CASRGTFSGNTIYF | TGTGCCAGCCGAGGCACCTTCTCTGGAAACACCATATATTTT
NA | TRBJ1-1 | TRBV7-6 | NA | CASSLGGGLYGTEAFF | TGTGCCAGCAGCTTAGGGGGAGGATTGTATGGCACTGAAGCTTTCTTT
TRBD2 | TRBJ2-1 | TRBV5-1 | NA | CASSPTPSSGGFNEQFF | TGCGCCAGCAGCCCGACCCCCAGCAGCGGGGGGTTCAATGAGCAGTTCTTC
TRBD1 | TRBJ2-3 | TRBV4-3 | NA | CASSQDRTGFTDTQYF | TGCGCCAGCAGCCAAGACCGGACAGGGTTCACAGATACGCAGTATTTT
TRBD1 | TRBJ1-1 | TRBV7-9 | NA | CSSSSSGQGVATEAFF | TGTTCCAGCAGCTCAAGCGGACAGGGGGTGGCCACTGAAGCTTTCTTT
TRBD1 | TRBJ2-7 | TRBV2 | NA | CASRGTGGGFEQYF | TGTGCCAGCAGGGGGACAGGGGGCGGCTTTGAGCAGTACTTC
TRBD1 | TRBJ1-6 | TRBV4-1 | NA | CASSQAPGDRGNSPLHF | TGCGCCAGCAGCCAAGCCCCCGGTGACAGGGGGAATTCACCCCTCCACTTT
NA | TRBJ2-3 | TRBV15 | NA | CATSRARERSTDTQYF | TGTGCCACCAGCAGGGCGAGGGAGCGGAGCACAGATACGCAGTATTTT
NA | TRBJ2-5 | TRBV7-2 | NA | CASSIGIVWETQYF | TGTGCCAGCAGCATAGGCATAGTCTGGGAGACCCAGTACTTC
NA | TRBJ2-1 | TRBV5-1 | NA | CASNEGHMTGEQFF | TGCGCCAGCAATGAGGGACACATGACTGGTGAGCAGTTCTTC
NA | TRBJ1-1 | TRBV5-6 | NA | CASSVTGFGQPEAFF | TGTGCCAGCAGCGTGACGGGGTTTGGGCAACCTGAAGCTTTCTTT
NA | TRBJ2-5 | TRBV4-3 | NA | CASSQDNLVRETQYF | TGCGCCAGTAGCCAAGATAATTTAGTCCGAGAGACCCAGTACTTC
NA | TRBJ2-2 | TRBV2 | NA | CASSLKGSGELFF | TGTGCCAGCAGTTTAAAGGGGTCGGGGGAGCTGTTTTTT
TRBD2 | TRBJ2-3 | TRBV7-9 | once | CASSYERGARGTQYF | TGTGCCAGCAGCTATGAGCGGGGGGCCCGGGGTACGCAGTATTTT
TRBD2 | TRBJ2-3 | TRBV7-6 | NA | CASSPTSGAADTQYF | TGTGCCAGCAGCCCGACTAGCGGGGCGGCAGATACGCAGTATTTT